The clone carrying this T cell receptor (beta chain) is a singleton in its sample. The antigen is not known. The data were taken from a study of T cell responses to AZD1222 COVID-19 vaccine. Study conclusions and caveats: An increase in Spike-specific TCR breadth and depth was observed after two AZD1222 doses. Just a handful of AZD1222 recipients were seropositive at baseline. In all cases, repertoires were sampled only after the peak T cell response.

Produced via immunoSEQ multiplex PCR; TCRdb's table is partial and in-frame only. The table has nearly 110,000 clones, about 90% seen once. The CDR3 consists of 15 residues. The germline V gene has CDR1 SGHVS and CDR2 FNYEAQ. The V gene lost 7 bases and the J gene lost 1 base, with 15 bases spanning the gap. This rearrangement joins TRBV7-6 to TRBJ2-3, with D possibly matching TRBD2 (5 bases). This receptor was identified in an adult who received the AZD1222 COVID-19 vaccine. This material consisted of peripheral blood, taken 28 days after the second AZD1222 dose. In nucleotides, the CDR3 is TGTGCCAGCACCGCGGGCCGGACCCGCACAGATACGCAGTATTTT. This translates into CASTAGRTRTDTQYF.